Listed below are T cell receptor beta chains from one sample, sequenced in a study of T cells after yellow fever vaccination. TCRdb itself ran the 5' RACE reads through MiXCR, one entry per CDR3 protein. Of hundreds of thousands of distinct CDR3 sequences listed, about 13% are singletons. The material was PBMCs, obtained on the day of the yellow fever booster vaccination. Receptors were obtained from a man aged 30 to 39 who received the YFV17D yellow fever vaccine. Each CDR3 is given with its conserved first and last residue. The D gene is left open where the match is weak. Size tells how often a clone was seen (once, few, many) or the class of an expanded clone, and some rows leave it out.

TRBV7-6	TRBD1	NA	CASSSQGQGRDTQYF
TRBV20-1	TRBD1	NA	CSAPTGASTDTQYF
TRBV7-9	NA	many	CASSPSPGNYGYTF
TRBV7-2	NA	many	CASSQEWGTGELFF
TRBV7-9	NA	NA	CASSFSQTEAFF
TRBV6-2/TRBV6-3	TRBD2	many	CATRLAGAGETQYF
TRBV4-1	NA	few	CASSPSGRGTDTQYF
TRBV18	TRBD1	few	CASSQDRGNTEAFF
TRBV5-5	NA	few	CASGRDGYTF
TRBV6-2/TRBV6-3	NA	few	CASSYILNVGEAFF
TRBV20-1	TRBD2	few	CSARELAGSVGGEQYF
TRBV5-1	NA	NA	CASSLWRDRTDTQYF
TRBV19	NA	NA	CASTQGTGPGQPQHF
TRBV20-1	TRBD1	NA	CSASSGTGSSGNTIYF
TRBV5-6	NA	few	CASSLDLLKDSSYNEQFF
TRBV7-8	TRBD2	NA	CASSRGLAGGRDTQYF
TRBV13	TRBD2	few	CASSLKASGNNEQFF
TRBV7-2	NA	few	CASSLAGGTRAYEQYF
TRBV11-1	NA	few	CASSPHTLTLATNEKLFF
TRBV11-2	TRBD2	NA	CASSATAATSASYNEQFF
TRBV12-3/TRBV12-4	TRBD2	NA	CASSPTAGASGEQFF
TRBV5-1	TRBD2	few	CASSAAGTSRSYNEQFF
TRBV10-3	NA	NA	CAIAGQNSPLHF
TRBV6-2/TRBV6-3	NA	few	CASSYPRQGPPPYEQYF
TRBV11-2	TRBD2	NA	CASSLYRGGRIAGSSYEQYF
TRBV20-1	NA	NA	CSAREYGYTF
TRBV25-1	NA	few	CASSEWGLTEKLFF
TRBV27	NA	many	CASSSDAGQYLEQYF
TRBV7-2	TRBD2	few	CASSQGLAGVIIYEQYF
TRBV6-2/TRBV6-3	NA	NA	CASSYSAGWAFF